The 29 T cell receptor beta chains presented below share a single source sample, sequenced in a study of OX40 agonist ivuxolimab in advanced cancers. The assay was immunoSEQ multiplex PCR, and TCRdb's table has in-frame clones only and misses some. The table shows roughly 60,000 clones, with about 86% occurring only once. Sequencing used CD4+ or CD8+ T cells sorted from blood, obtained in a trial of the OX40 agonist ivuxolimab. The receptors derive from an adult with an advanced solid tumor such as melanoma, head and neck, liver or kidney cancer.

The V call is TRBV11-2, the J call TRBJ2-7; D is undetermined. V lost 2 bases and J 0 bases, leaving 5 bases between the germline ends. The length of the CDR3 is 13 residues. The germline V gene encodes CDR1 SGHAT and CDR2 FQNNGV. CDR3 DNA: TGTGCCAGCAGCTTACGGTACTCCTACGAGCAGTACTTC. It specifies CASSLRYSYEQYF.

This rearrangement joins TRBV19 to TRBJ1-5; the D is unclear. From germline, CDR1 is LNHDA and CDR2 SQIVND (reference sequence). Trimming removed 10 bases from V and 2 bases from J, with 15 bases in between. The CDR3 length is 14 residues. This chain's CDR3 is CATQRSRGNQPQHF. The DNA of the CDR3 is TGTGCCACCCAAAGGTCGAGGGGCAATCAGCCCCAGCATTTT.

This clone was picked up a small number of times. The chain employs TRBV7-9 and TRBJ2-6; 10 bases are a match to TRBD2. V lost 5 bases to trimming and J lost 1 base; unmatched junction nucleotides: 11. The V gene's germline CDR1 is SEHNR and CDR2 FQNEAQ (reference sequence). The CDR3 totals 19 residues. The chain's CDR3 is CASSPGWALAGSGANVLTF. The CDR3 DNA reads TGTGCCAGCAGCCCCGGATGGGCACTAGCGGGGTCTGGGGCCAACGTCCTGACTTTC. The whole variable domain, filled in from reference TRBV7-9 and TRBJ2-6, reads DTGVSQNPRHKITKRGQNVTFRCDPISEHNRLYWYRQTLGQGPEFLTYFQNEAQLEKSRLLSDRFSAERPKGSFSTLEIQRTEQGDSAMYLCASSPGWALAGSGANVLTFGAGSRLTVL.

The genes are TRBV6-6 and TRBJ2-3; D might be TRBD2 (6 bases). The V and J ends lost 3 bases and 5 bases respectively, with 15 bases between them. CDR1 and CDR2 from the germline V gene are MNHNY and SVGAGI (reference sequence). The CDR3 sequence is 15 residues long. DNA for the CDR3: TGTGCCAGCAGTTATGGGGCAGGGAGGAGAGATACGCAGTATTTT. Encoded protein: CASSYGAGRRDTQYF.

This sequence joins TRBV19 and TRBJ1-1; 9 bases line up with TRBD1. The CDR3 has 15 residues. The V gene end was trimmed by 6 bases and the J gene end by 5 bases; junction bases not matched to a gene: 10. The germline gives CDR1 LNHDA, CDR2 SQIVND (reference sequence). For the CDR3, the DNA is TGTGCCAGTAGCACCCCGGGACAGGGCGGAACTGAAGCTTTCTTT. Protein product: CASSTPGQGGTEAFF.

The chain uses TRBV27 and TRBJ2-7; D remains unclear. The CDR3 extends over 18 amino acids. Germline V gives CDR1 MNHEY, CDR2 SMNVEV (reference sequence). Trimming removed 8 bases at V and 0 bases at J, with 26 bases between. The DNA for the CDR3 is TGTGCCAGCGGACCCAACCCGAACACGAGAGTAGCCTCCTACGAGCAGTACTTC. Protein: CASGPNPNTRVASYEQYF.

V usage is TRBV28 and J usage is TRBJ2-3; 9 nucleotides line up with TRBD2. Germline V lookup: CDR1 MDHEN, CDR2 SYDVKM. The CDR3 is 16 amino acids. V was pared by 5 bases and J by 8 bases, with 14 bases of the junction left unmatched. The DNA of the CDR3 is TGTGCCAGCAGTCCCCGACTAGCGGTCGGCATAACTACGCAGTATTTT. Translated, it gives CASSPRLAVGITTQYF.

The chain combines TRBV2 with TRBJ2-3; unclear D gene. CDR3 length: 14 residues. V was pared by 7 bases and J by 2 bases, with 13 bases between. Per germline, CDR1 SNHLY and CDR2 FYNNEI. CDR3 loop: CASIFGQTTDTQYF. The CDR3 DNA reads TGTGCCAGCATCTTCGGGCAGACCACAGATACGCAGTATTTT.

This clone was found a few times. This chain uses TRBV4-1 with TRBJ1-2; 8 nucleotides line up with TRBD1. The trim removed 3 bases at V and 3 bases at J, leaving 9 bases unmatched. This CDR3 is built from 16 residues. Germline V gives CDR1 MGHRA, CDR2 YSYEKL. The CDR3: CASSHHAGQGDYGYTF. The CDR3 nucleotides read TGCGCCAGCAGCCATCATGCCGGACAGGGCGACTATGGCTACACCTTC.

The V and J genes are TRBV6-1 and TRBJ1-5; D perhaps matches TRBD1 (5 bases). This CDR3 has 14 amino acids. V was shortened by 1 base and J by 5 bases, with 9 bases between the two germline ends. CDR1 and CDR2 from the germline V gene are MNHNS and SASEGT. CDR3 sequence: CASSEGGRDQPQHF. The CDR3 DNA reads as TGTGCCAGCAGTGAAGGGGGCAGGGATCAGCCCCAGCATTTT.

This clone showed up just a few times. The V gene is TRBV2, the J gene TRBJ2-7, with D unclear. The CDR3 has 11 amino acids. CDR1 and CDR2 (germline): SNHLY, FYNNEI. The V end was cut by 5 bases, the J end by 6 bases, with 8 bases between. CDR3 loop: CASSLSGEQYF. The CDR3 nucleotides read TGTGCCAGCAGTCTCAGTGGCGAGCAGTACTTC.

This sequence joins TRBV9 and TRBJ2-3; no clear D. The CDR3 sequence is 14 residues long. V was pared by 3 bases and J by 0 bases, with 8 bases between. Germline CDR1 is SGDLS and CDR2 is YYNGEE. In nucleotides, the CDR3 is TGTGCCAGCAGCGCCACCTTAAGCACAGATACGCAGTATTTT. It yields the protein CASSATLSTDTQYF.

The chain joins TRBV19 to TRBJ1-5; 7 nucleotides agree with TRBD1. The ends lost 7 bases at V and 1 base at J; junction bases unmatched: 7. CDR3 size: 15 residues. Germline V CDR1 and CDR2: LNHDA, SQIVND (reference sequence). CDR3 sequence: CASTQGRASNQPQHF. The CDR3, as DNA: TGTGCCAGTACACAGGGGAGGGCGAGCAATCAGCCCCAGCATTTT.

The rearrangement uses TRBV28 and TRBJ1-3, with a tentative D call TRBD1 (6 bases). The CDR3 sequence is 16 residues long. V lost 5 bases, J lost 4 bases, and 18 bases lay in between. CDR1 is MDHEN and CDR2 is SYDVKM in the germline V gene. For the CDR3, the DNA is TGTGCCAGCAGTAACCCCAGGGGAATTGCCGGAAACACCATATATTTT. This codes for CASSNPRGIAGNTIYF.

V and J are TRBV4-1 and TRBJ2-1; possibly TRBD2 for D (6 bases). The V gene's germline CDR1 is MGHRA and CDR2 YSYEKL. V lost 3 bases to trimming and J lost 1 base, with 13 bases between them. The CDR3 is 16 residues long. CDR3 sequence (DNA): TGCGCCAGCAGCCATCACCGCGGGGCTTCCTACAATGAGCAGTTCTTC. It yields the protein CASSHHRGASYNEQFF.

This clone was seen a single time. V usage is TRBV27 and J usage is TRBJ2-7; D perhaps matches TRBD1 (6 bases). Germline V gene data show CDR1 as MNHEY and CDR2 as SMNVEV (reference sequence). With 5 bases removed from V and 5 bases from J, the gap between germline ends came to 16 bases. This CDR3 has 14 amino acids. Written as DNA, the CDR3 is TGTGCCAGCAGTCCGACCCGCAGACAGGACGAGCAGTACTTC. Amino acids: CASSPTRRQDEQYF.

This chain links TRBV5-5 with TRBJ1-3; 7 bases map to TRBD1. The CDR3 has 16 residues. CDR1 and CDR2 (germline): SGHKS, YYEKEE (reference sequence). V lost 0 bases to trimming and J lost 0 bases; unmatched junction nucleotides: 3. The CDR3 region is CASSLDRGASGNTIYF. CDR3 DNA sequence: TGTGCCAGCAGCTTGGACAGGGGAGCCTCTGGAAACACCATATATTTT.

This clone has a handful of counts. The rearrangement joins TRBV5-4 to TRBJ2-3; TRBD2 is a possible D gene (6 bases). The CDR3 sequence is 16 residues long. Trimming removed 4 bases at V and 1 base at J, with 16 bases between. Per germline, CDR1 SGHNT and CDR2 YYREEE (reference sequence). This chain's CDR3 is CASSLPGASGTDTQYF. The CDR3 bases are TGTGCCAGCAGCCTCCCCGGGGCTAGCGGCACAGATACGCAGTATTTT.

The chain uses TRBV7-6 and TRBJ1-1; D is unclear. The germline V gene encodes CDR1 SGHVS and CDR2 FNYEAQ. V was trimmed by 5 bases and J by 0 bases, leaving 7 bases between them. The CDR3 runs 13 residues. In DNA form, the CDR3 reads TGTGCCAGCAGCCGGACGGTGAACACTGAAGCTTTCTTT. Residues: CASSRTVNTEAFF.

This chain connects TRBV10-3 to TRBJ1-6, with D perhaps matching TRBD1 (5 bases). CDR1 and CDR2 from the germline V gene are ENHRY and SYGVKD. V was shortened by 0 bases and J by 1 base, with 7 bases between the two germline ends. The CDR3 has 16 amino acids. This CDR3 reads CAISESGESYNSPLHF. In DNA, the CDR3 is TGTGCCATCAGTGAGTCGGGGGAATCCTATAATTCACCCCTCCACTTT.

There are a few counts of this clone. The chain combines TRBV5-5 with TRBJ2-5, with D possibly being TRBD2 (6 bases). Trimming took 4 bases from V and 4 from J, leaving 14 bases between them. CDR1 is SGHKS, CDR2 YYEKEE, per germline (reference sequence). The CDR3 consists of 14 residues. The CDR3 protein is CASSIRSGGETQYF. The CDR3 nucleotides are TGTGCCAGCAGCATAAGGTCCGGGGGAGAGACCCAGTACTTC.

This clone has just one count. The V call is TRBV19, the J call TRBJ2-1, with 7 positions matching TRBD2. The ends lost 3 bases at V and 10 bases at J; junction bases unmatched: 0. The CDR3 has 11 amino acids. Germline lookup yields CDR1 LNHDA and CDR2 SQIVND (reference sequence). CDR3 loop: CASSISGEQFF. The CDR3 DNA reads TGTGCCAGTAGTATTAGCGGGGAGCAGTTCTTC.

DNA of the CDR3: TGTGCCAGCAGGGCAGTCTCCTACGAGCAGTACTTC. This encodes CASRAVSYEQYF. V is TRBV7-9 and J is TRBJ2-7; unclear D gene. Germline values: CDR1 SEHNR, CDR2 FQNEAQ (reference sequence). This CDR3 spans 12 amino acids. Trimming took 6 bases from V and 0 from J, leaving 6 bases between them.

This clone was detected only once. The rearrangement joins TRBV6-1 to TRBJ1-1; D not certain. Germline V gene lookup returns CDR1 MNHNS and CDR2 SASEGT. With 6 bases removed from V and 8 bases from J, the gap between germline ends came to 13 bases. The CDR3 loop spans 12 amino acids. The CDR3 protein is CASRGPLEEAFF. The CDR3 nucleotides read TGTGCCAGCAGGGGCCCTCTGGAGGAAGCTTTCTTT.

The chain has TRBV25-1 and TRBJ1-2; 8 bases are shared with TRBD1. From germline, CDR1 is MGHDK and CDR2 SYGVNS. Losses at the gene ends were 6 bases for V and 7 bases for J; bases not matched to a gene: 13. This CDR3 is built from 15 residues. CDR3 sequence reads: CASSLGQVDFIGYTF. The CDR3, as DNA: TGTGCCAGCAGCTTGGGACAGGTAGATTTTATTGGCTACACCTTC.

V is TRBV5-1 and J is TRBJ2-7; D may match TRBD1 or TRBD2 (5 bases each). Germline V gives CDR1 SGHRS, CDR2 YFSETQ. The germline V and J ends were trimmed by 2 bases and 0 bases, with 12 bases remaining between them. This CDR3 comprises 15 residues. This chain's CDR3 is CASSFLRDVSYEQYF. Here the CDR3 DNA reads TGCGCCAGCAGCTTCCTCCGGGACGTCTCCTACGAGCAGTACTTC.

CDR3 coding DNA: TGTGCCAGCAGCCCCATCGACTTTACAGAAGCTTTCTTT. Encoded protein: CASSPIDFTEAFF. V and J are TRBV11-3 and TRBJ1-1, with D hard to call. Germline V lookup: CDR1 SGHNT, CDR2 YENEEA. The CDR3 sequence is 13 residues long. Trimming took 5 bases from V and 8 from J, leaving 15 bases between them.

This clone is a singleton in its sample. V and J are TRBV6-1 and TRBJ1-1, with 7 bases that match TRBD1. Germline loops: CDR1 MNHNS, CDR2 SASEGT. The V and J ends lost 10 bases and 5 bases, in that order; junction bases with no gene match: 10. The CDR3 has 13 residues. In DNA form, the CDR3 reads TGTGCCACCCTACAGGGGCTGGGGACTGAAGCTTTCTTT. Translation: CATLQGLGTEAFF.

This chain links TRBV5-1 with TRBJ2-3; a possible D gene is TRBD2 (6 bases). Deletions cut 2 bases from V and 0 bases from J, with 10 bases between. The CDR3 length is 15 residues. CDR1 is SGHRS, CDR2 YFSETQ, per germline. CDR3 amino acids: CASSFGGASTDTQYF. CDR3 DNA sequence: TGCGCCAGCAGCTTCGGAGGGGCTAGCACAGATACGCAGTATTTT.